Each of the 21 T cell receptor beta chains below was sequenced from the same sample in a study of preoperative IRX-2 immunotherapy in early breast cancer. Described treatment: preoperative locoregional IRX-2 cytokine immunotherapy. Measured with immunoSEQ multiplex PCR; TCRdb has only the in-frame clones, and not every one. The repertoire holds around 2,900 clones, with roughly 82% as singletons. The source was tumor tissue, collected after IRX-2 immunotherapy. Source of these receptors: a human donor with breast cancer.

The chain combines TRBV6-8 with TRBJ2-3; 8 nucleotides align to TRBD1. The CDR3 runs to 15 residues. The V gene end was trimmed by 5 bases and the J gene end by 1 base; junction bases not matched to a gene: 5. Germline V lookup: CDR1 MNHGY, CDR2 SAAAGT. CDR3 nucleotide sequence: TGTGCCAGCAGTCGGATGGGACAGGGCACAGATACGCAGTATTTT. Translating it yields CASSRMGQGTDTQYF.

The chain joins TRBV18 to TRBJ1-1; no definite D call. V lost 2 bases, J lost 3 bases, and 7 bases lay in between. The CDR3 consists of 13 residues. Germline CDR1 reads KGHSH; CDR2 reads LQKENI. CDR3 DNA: TGTGCCAGCTCACCAGGGGAGGACACTGAAGCTTTCTTT. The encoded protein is CASSPGEDTEAFF.

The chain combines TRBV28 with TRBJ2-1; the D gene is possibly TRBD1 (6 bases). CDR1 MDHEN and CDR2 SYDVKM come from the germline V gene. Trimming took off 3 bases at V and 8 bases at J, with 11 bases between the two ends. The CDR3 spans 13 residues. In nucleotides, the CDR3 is TGTGCCAGCAGTTTGCCAGGGGTCGATGAGCAGTTCTTC. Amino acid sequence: CASSLPGVDEQFF.

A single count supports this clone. For the CDR3, the DNA is TGTGCCAGCAGTTACTCCTGGGATCCTGGAAACACCATATATTTT. It yields the protein CASSYSWDPGNTIYF. The chain uses TRBV6-8 and TRBJ1-3, with D hard to call. Germline CDR1 reads MNHGY; CDR2 reads SAAAGT. There are 15 residues in the CDR3. V was cut by 0 bases and J by 2 bases, with 8 bases left in between.

In DNA, the CDR3 is TGTGCCAGCAGTTTTGGCGGGGGGCCCTACAATGAGCAGTTCTTC. Amino acids: CASSFGGGPYNEQFF. The rearrangement uses TRBV11-3 and TRBJ2-1, with 8 bases identical to TRBD2. The CDR3 is 15 amino acids. The V gene's germline CDR1 is SGHNT and CDR2 YENEEA. V trimming: 6 bases; J trimming: 2 bases; junction bases outside the gene matches: 6. The full variable domain, rest sourced from reference TRBV11-3 and TRBJ2-1, is EAGVVQSPRYKIIEKKQPVAFWCNPISGHNTLYWYLQNLGQGPELLIRYENEEAVDDSQLPKDRFSAERLKGVDSTLKIQPAELGDSAVYLCASSFGGGPYNEQFFGPGTRLTVL.

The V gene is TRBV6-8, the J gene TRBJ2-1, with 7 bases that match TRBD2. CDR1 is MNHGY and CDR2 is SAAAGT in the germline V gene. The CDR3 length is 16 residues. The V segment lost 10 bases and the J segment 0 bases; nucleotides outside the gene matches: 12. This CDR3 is CATTPTSRRSYNEQFF. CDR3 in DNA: TGTGCCACTACCCCGACTAGCCGCCGCTCCTACAATGAGCAGTTCTTC.

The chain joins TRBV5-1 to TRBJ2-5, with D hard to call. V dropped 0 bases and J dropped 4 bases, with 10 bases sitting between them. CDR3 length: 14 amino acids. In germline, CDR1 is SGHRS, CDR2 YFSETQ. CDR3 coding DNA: TGCGCCAGCAGCTTGGGTCCTACCCGAGAGACCCAGTACTTC. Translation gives CASSLGPTRETQYF.

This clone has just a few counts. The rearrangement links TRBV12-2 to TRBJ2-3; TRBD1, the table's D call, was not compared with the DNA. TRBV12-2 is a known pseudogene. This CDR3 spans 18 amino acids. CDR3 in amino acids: CAIRRGETGVHSTDTQYF. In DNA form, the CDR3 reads TGTGCCATACGACGGGGAGAGACAGGGGTCCATAGCACAGATACGCAGTATTTT.

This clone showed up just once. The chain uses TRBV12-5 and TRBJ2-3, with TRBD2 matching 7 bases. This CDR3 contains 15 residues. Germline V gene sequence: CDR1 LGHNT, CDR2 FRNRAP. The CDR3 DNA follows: TGTGCCAGTCGCGAGCGGGACCGGCTCGCAGATACGCAGTATTTT. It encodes CASRERDRLADTQYF.

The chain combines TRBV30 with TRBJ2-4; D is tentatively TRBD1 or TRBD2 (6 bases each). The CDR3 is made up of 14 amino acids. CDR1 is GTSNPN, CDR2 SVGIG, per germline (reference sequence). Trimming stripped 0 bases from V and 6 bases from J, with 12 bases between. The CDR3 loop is CAWSVGGTLNIQYF. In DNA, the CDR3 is TGTGCCTGGAGTGTAGGGGGGACCCTAAACATTCAGTACTTC.

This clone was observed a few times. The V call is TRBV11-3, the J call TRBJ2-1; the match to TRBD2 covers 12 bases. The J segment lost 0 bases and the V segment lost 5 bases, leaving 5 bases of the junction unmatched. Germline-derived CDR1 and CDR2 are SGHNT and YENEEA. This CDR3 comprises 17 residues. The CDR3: CASSPSGGAYSYNEQFF. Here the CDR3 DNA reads TGTGCCAGCAGCCCTAGCGGGGGGGCATACTCCTACAATGAGCAGTTCTTC.

The CDR3 protein is CAWSWITSPLHF. The CDR3 DNA reads TGTGCCTGGAGCTGGATTACTTCACCCCTCCACTTT. This chain uses TRBV30 with TRBJ1-6, with D unresolved. Trimming pared 3 bases from V and 9 bases from J, leaving 9 bases between. The germline V gene encodes CDR1 GTSNPN and CDR2 SVGIG (reference sequence). This CDR3 comprises 12 residues.

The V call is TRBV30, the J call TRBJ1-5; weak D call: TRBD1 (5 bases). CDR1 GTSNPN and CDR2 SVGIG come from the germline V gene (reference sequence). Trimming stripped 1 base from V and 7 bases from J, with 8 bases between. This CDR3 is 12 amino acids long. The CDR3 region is CAWSEGVQPQHF. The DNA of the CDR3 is TGTGCCTGGAGTGAAGGGGTACAGCCCCAGCATTTT.

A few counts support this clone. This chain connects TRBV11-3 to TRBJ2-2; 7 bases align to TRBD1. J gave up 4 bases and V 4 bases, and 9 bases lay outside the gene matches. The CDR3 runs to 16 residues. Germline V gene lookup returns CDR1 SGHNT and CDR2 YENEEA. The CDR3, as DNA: TGTGCCAGCAGCTCCCCGACAGGGACGGGCACCGGGGAGCTGTTTTTT. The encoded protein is CASSSPTGTGTGELFF.

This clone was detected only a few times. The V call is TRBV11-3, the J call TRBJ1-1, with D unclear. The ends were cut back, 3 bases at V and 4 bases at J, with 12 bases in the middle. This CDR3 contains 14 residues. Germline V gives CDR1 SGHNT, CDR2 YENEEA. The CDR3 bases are TGTGCCAGCAGCTTGGACGGTCTTAGCACTGAAGCTTTCTTT. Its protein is CASSLDGLSTEAFF.

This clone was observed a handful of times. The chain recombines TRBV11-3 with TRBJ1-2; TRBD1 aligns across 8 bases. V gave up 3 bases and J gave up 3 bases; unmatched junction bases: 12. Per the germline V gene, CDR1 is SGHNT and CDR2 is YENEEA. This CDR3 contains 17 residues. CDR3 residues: CASSFYPRVDRDYGYTF. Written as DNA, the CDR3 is TGTGCCAGCAGCTTCTACCCTAGAGTGGACAGGGACTATGGCTACACCTTC.

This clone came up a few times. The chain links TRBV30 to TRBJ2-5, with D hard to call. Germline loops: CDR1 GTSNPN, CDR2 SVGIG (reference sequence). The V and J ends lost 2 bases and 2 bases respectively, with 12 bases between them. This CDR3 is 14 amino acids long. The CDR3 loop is CAWSKRPLQETQYF. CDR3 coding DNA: TGTGCCTGGAGTAAGCGTCCACTACAAGAGACCCAGTACTTC.

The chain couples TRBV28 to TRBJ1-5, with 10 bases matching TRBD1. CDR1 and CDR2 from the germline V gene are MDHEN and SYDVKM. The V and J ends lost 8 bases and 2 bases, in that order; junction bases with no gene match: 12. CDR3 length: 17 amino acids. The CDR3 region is CASRVPGTGDRNQPQHF. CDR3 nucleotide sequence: TGTGCCAGCCGTGTTCCCGGGACAGGGGACCGCAATCAGCCCCAGCATTTT.

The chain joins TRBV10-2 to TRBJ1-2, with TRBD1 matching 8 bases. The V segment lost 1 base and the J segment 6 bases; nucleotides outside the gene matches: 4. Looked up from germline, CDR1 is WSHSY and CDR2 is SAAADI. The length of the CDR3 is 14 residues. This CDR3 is CASSELSGGDGYTF. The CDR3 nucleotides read TGCGCCAGCAGTGAGTTATCAGGGGGCGATGGCTACACCTTC.

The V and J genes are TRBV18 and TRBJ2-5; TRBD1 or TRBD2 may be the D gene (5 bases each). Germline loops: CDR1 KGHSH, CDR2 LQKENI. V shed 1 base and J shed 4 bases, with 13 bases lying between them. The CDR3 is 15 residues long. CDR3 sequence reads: CASSPRSRGGETQYF. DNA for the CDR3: TGTGCCAGCTCACCACGTTCGAGGGGCGGAGAGACCCAGTACTTC.

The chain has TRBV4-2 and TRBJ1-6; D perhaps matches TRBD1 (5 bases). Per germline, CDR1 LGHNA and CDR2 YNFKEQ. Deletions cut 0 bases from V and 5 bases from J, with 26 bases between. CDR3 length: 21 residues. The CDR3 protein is CASSQDWQGKPPLRDNSPLHF. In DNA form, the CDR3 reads TGTGCCAGCAGCCAAGATTGGCAGGGAAAGCCTCCCCTAAGAGATAATTCACCCCTCCACTTT.